The 18 T cell receptor beta chains reported below all come from one sample, sequenced in a study of Graves' ophthalmopathy and Graves' hyperthyroidism. RNA transcripts were the template, and TCR beta CDR3 regions were amplified from them. HTBI primers were used in a first-round RT-PCR, which preceded a second-round multiplex PCR. Each CDR3 protein is one row after TCRdb ran MiXCR on the multiplex PCR reads. The sample consists of over 200,000 distinct CDR3 sequences, 25% to 35% of them appearing once. Sequencing used peripheral blood. The receptor source for this set is a man aged 50 to 60 with Graves' ophthalmopathy.

This clonotype was picked up many times. J is TRBJ1-2 and V is TRBV28; D is possibly TRBD1 (5 bases). Looked up from germline, CDR1 is MDHEN and CDR2 is SYDVKM. This CDR3 spans 13 amino acids. Trimming pared 5 bases from V and 4 bases from J, leaving 11 bases between. For the CDR3, the DNA is TGTGCCAGCAGTCGGACACAGGCCTATGGCTACACCTTC. This encodes CASSRTQAYGYTF.

This clonotype was observed many times. The chain has TRBV6-2 or TRBV6-3 and TRBJ2-2; no clear D. This CDR3 region has 15 residues. Germline-derived CDR1 and CDR2 are MNHEY and SVGEGT. The germline V and J ends were trimmed by 2 bases and 0 bases, with 7 bases remaining between them. CDR3 amino acids: CASSYRSPNTGELFF. CDR3 sequence (DNA): TGTGCCAGCAGTTACAGGTCACCGAACACCGGGGAGCTGTTTTTT.

This clonotype came up many times. This chain uses TRBV7-9 with TRBJ2-7, with TRBD1 matching over 11 bases. Per germline, CDR1 SEHNR and CDR2 FQNEAQ (reference sequence). The CDR3 has 13 amino acids. The trim removed 6 bases at V and 5 bases at J, leaving 3 bases unmatched. CDR3 DNA sequence: TGTGCCAGCAGGGGACAGGGGGACCACGAGCAGTACTTC. Amino acid sequence: CASRGQGDHEQYF.

This clonotype has ten or more counts. The chain combines TRBV20-1 with TRBJ2-7; D remains unclear. V was clipped by 3 bases and J by 2 bases, with 11 bases between them. Germline assignment: CDR1 DFQATT and CDR2 SNEGSKA (reference sequence). This CDR3 region has 13 residues. The CDR3 nucleotides read TGCAGTGCTAGCAACGGGCCAGCCTACGAGCAGTACTTC. Translating gives CSASNGPAYEQYF.

A single count supports this clonotype. V gene TRBV28 combines with J gene TRBJ2-7; 9 nucleotides match TRBD1. Trimming took 5 bases from V and 5 from J; bases not matched to a gene: 10. Per germline, CDR1 MDHEN and CDR2 SYDVKM. The CDR3 has 15 amino acids. CDR3 DNA: TGTGCCAGCAGTGGCCCCGGGACAGGGAAACACGAGCAGTACTTC. This gives the protein CASSGPGTGKHEQYF. The full variable domain, with the rest looked up from reference TRBV28 and TRBJ2-7, is DVKVTQSSRYLVKRTGEKVFLECVQDMDHENMFWYRQDPGLGLRLIYFSYDVKMKEKGDIPEGYSVSREKKERFSLILESASTNQTSMYLCASSGPGTGKHEQYFGPGTRLTVT.

J is TRBJ2-5 and V is TRBV6-1; TRBD2 agrees at 10 bases. Looked up from germline, CDR1 is MNHNS and CDR2 is SASEGT. This CDR3 region has 16 residues. The J segment lost 4 bases and the V segment lost 5 bases, leaving 10 bases of the junction unmatched. The CDR3 DNA reads as TGTGCCAGCAGTCGAACCCTGGCTAGCGGGAGAGAGACCCAGTACTTC. Translating it yields CASSRTLASGRETQYF.

V usage is TRBV28 and J usage is TRBJ1-1; D might be TRBD1 (6 bases). V shed 6 bases and J shed 5 bases, with 16 bases lying between them. Per the germline V gene, CDR1 is MDHEN and CDR2 is SYDVKM. The CDR3 contains 14 residues. The CDR3 spells CASSTPTRGTEAFF. CDR3 DNA sequence: TGTGCCAGCAGCACACCGACGAGGGGGACTGAAGCTTTCTTT.

V and J are TRBV6-5 and TRBJ1-5, with unresolved D. Germline values: CDR1 MNHEY, CDR2 SVGAGI. Trimming removed 0 bases at V and 3 bases at J, with 9 bases between. The CDR3 covers 15 residues. Written as DNA, the CDR3 is TGTGCCAGCAGTTACTCAGCGGGAGCCAATCAGCCCCAGCATTTT. Its translation is CASSYSAGANQPQHF.

This clonotype was seen at least ten times. The genes are TRBV28 and TRBJ2-2; possibly TRBD2 for D (5 bases). Germline-derived CDR1 and CDR2 are MDHEN and SYDVKM. Trimming left V 1 base short and J 7 bases short, with 19 bases between. The CDR3 is 17 amino acids. CDR3 nucleotides: TGTGCCAGCAGTTTATTGTCCGGGATCCGATCCGGCGGGGAGCTGTTTTTT. Protein sequence: CASSLLSGIRSGGELFF.

This clonotype was recorded many times. This may arise from a read error, as a much more abundant clone is one base away. The J gene is TRBJ1-5, the V gene TRBV6-4; no reliable D call. In germline, CDR1 is MRHNA, CDR2 SNTAGT. CDR3 length: 14 amino acids. The DNA for the CDR3 is TGTTCCAGCAGAAAACAAGTTGGCAATCAGCCCCAGCATTTT. Translation: CSSRKQVGNQPQHF.

This clonotype came up a few times. Just one base apart from a much larger clone, this may be a read error. The V and J genes are TRBV3-1 and TRBJ2-5; 8 bases map to TRBD1. V gave up 7 bases and J gave up 1 base; unmatched junction bases: 2. CDR3 length: 13 amino acids. Looked up from germline, CDR1 is LGHDT and CDR2 is YNNKEL (reference sequence). The chain's CDR3 is CASKQGVQETQYF. The CDR3, as DNA: TGTGCCAGCAAACAGGGGGTCCAAGAGACCCAGTACTTC.

This clonotype was seen many times. V usage is TRBV20-1 and J usage is TRBJ1-5; 7 bases fit TRBD1. The CDR3 is 13 amino acids. In germline, CDR1 is DFQATT, CDR2 SNEGSKA (reference sequence). Trimming cost V 3 bases and J 7 bases; bases outside gene matches: 6. For the CDR3, the DNA is TGCAGTGCTAGGGACAGGAACGGGCAGCCCCAGCATTTT. This sequence encodes CSARDRNGQPQHF.

The chain employs TRBV12-3 or TRBV12-4 and TRBJ2-5; 9 bases map to TRBD2. The J segment lost 5 bases and the V segment lost 5 bases, leaving 9 bases of the junction unmatched. The CDR3 is 15 residues long. The CDR3, as DNA: TGTGCCAGCAGTAGCGGGAGGAACGGGCGCGAGACCCAGTACTTC. Translating gives CASSSGRNGRETQYF.

The table lists this clonotype with many counts. The chain joins TRBV6-1 to TRBJ2-2, with D perhaps matching TRBD1 or TRBD2 (5 bases each). Germline CDR1 MNHNS, CDR2 SASEGT. The CDR3 totals 13 residues. The ends were cut back, 6 bases at V and 4 bases at J, with 9 bases in the middle. CDR3: CASRRGSTGELFF. CDR3 in DNA: TGTGCCAGCAGGAGGGGTAGCACCGGGGAGCTGTTTTTT.

This clonotype was counted at least ten times. The chain recombines TRBV6-2 or TRBV6-3 with TRBJ2-7, with D uncertain. The V gene lost 7 bases and the J gene lost 6 bases, with 16 bases spanning the gap. This CDR3 has 13 amino acids. Germline CDR1 MNHEY, CDR2 SVGEGT. The CDR3 region has the DNA TGTGCCAGCACTTCCTCTCGATTCGCCGAGCAGTACTTC. Amino acids: CASTSSRFAEQYF.

This clonotype was counted many times. This chain joins TRBV29-1 and TRBJ2-7, with TRBD1 matching over 8 bases. Germline V gives CDR1 SQVTM, CDR2 ANQGSEA. The CDR3 length is 12 residues. V lost 6 bases, J lost 6 bases, and 7 bases stayed unmatched. The CDR3 region has the DNA TGCAGCGTGGGGGACAGGAGGGGCGAGCAGTACTTC. This codes for CSVGDRRGEQYF.

V is TRBV6-1 and J is TRBJ1-2; TRBD1 might be the D (6 bases). The CDR3 spans 13 residues. Germline values: CDR1 MNHNS, CDR2 SASEGT. The V end was cut by 7 bases, the J end by 5 bases, with 14 bases between. The CDR3 sequence: CASTQGRGYGYTF. The CDR3 coding sequence is TGTGCCAGCACTCAGGGGAGAGGATATGGCTACACCTTC.

This clonotype was recorded at least ten times. This chain links TRBV13 with TRBJ2-7; D possibly corresponds to TRBD2 (6 bases). The CDR3 covers 14 residues. Trimming shortened V by 5 bases and J by 5 bases, and 16 bases separated the two germline ends. Germline assignment: CDR1 PRHDT and CDR2 FYEKMQ (reference sequence). The CDR3: CASSPRGGFHEQYF. CDR3 in DNA: TGTGCCAGCAGCCCCCGAGGAGGGTTCCACGAGCAGTACTTC.